A selection of T cell receptor beta chains follows, all from one sample in a study of beta chain features in type 1 diabetes. The data were produced by immunoSEQ multiplex PCR, yet TCRdb's version contains in-frame clones alone and is incomplete. The repertoire includes 500,000 to 850,000 clones, more than 13% of them detected once, and 0.03% to 0.04% sits in the top ten. Sequenced input: naive CD4+ T cells from blood. Receptors originate from a man between 18 and 29 years old with type 1 diabetes. The CDR3 runs from the conserved cysteine through the conserved F or W. A D gene is named only where the DNA matches it firmly. Some rows mark clone size as missing; the rest say once, few, many or name a class of expanded clone.

D,size,J,V,DNA,CDR3
NA,few,TRBJ1-2,TRBV11-3,TGTGCCAGCAGGGAATGGGGGGATGGCTACACCTTC,CASREWGDGYTF
NA,NA,TRBJ2-7,TRBV11-2,TGTGCCAGCAGCTTAGTTATCGGGCGGAGCTCCTACGAGCAGTACTTC,CASSLVIGRSSYEQYF
NA,NA,TRBJ2-5,TRBV5-1,TGCGCCAGCAGCTTGGGGGCGACTATTCAAGAGACCCAGTACTTC,CASSLGATIQETQYF
TRBD1,few,TRBJ1-1,TRBV5-6,TGTGCCAGCAGCCCGGACAGGGGGCGGAGAACTGAAGCTTTCTTT,CASSPDRGRRTEAFF
TRBD1,NA,TRBJ1-5,TRBV28,TGTGCCAGCGGGACAGGGTCCCATCAGCCCCAGCATTTT,CASGTGSHQPQHF
NA,few,TRBJ1-4,TRBV20-1,TGCAGTGCTAGGGCAAGAAAACTGTTTTTT,CSARARKLFF
NA,few,TRBJ2-3,TRBV29-1,TGCAGCGTTGAAGCGGGAACAGATACGCAGTATTTT,CSVEAGTDTQYF
NA,few,TRBJ2-1,TRBV11-3,TGTGCCAGCAGCCAGGGTGGCGAGCAGTTCTTC,CASSQGGEQFF
NA,NA,TRBJ1-6,TRBV4-3,TGCGCCAGCAGCCAAAGGAGTCAGGCCTCACCCCTCCACTTT,CASSQRSQASPLHF
NA,few,TRBJ1-2,TRBV30,TGTGCCTGGAGTGTACGGAATGGCTACACCTTC,CAWSVRNGYTF
NA,few,TRBJ1-2,TRBV30,TGTGCCTGGGGACCGGGTCAGAGCTACACCTTC,CAWGPGQSYTF
TRBD1,few,TRBJ1-5,TRBV2,TGTGCCAGCGGACAGGGCGTTCAGCCCCAGCATTTT,CASGQGVQPQHF
NA,NA,TRBJ2-2,TRBV2,TGTGCCAGCAGTGTGCACAGGGAGAACACCGGGGAGCTGTTTTTT,CASSVHRENTGELFF
NA,few,TRBJ1-2,TRBV15,TGTGCCACCAGCAGAGATCCGAGGGCAAACAGAGCGCGTGGCTACACCTTC,CATSRDPRANRARGYTF
NA,NA,TRBJ1-6,TRBV25-1,TGTGCCAGCAGTCCAGAGACCTATAATTCACCCCTCCACTTT,CASSPETYNSPLHF
NA,NA,TRBJ2-5,TRBV7-2,TGTGCCAGCAGCTTAGCGGTGGCAGAGACCCAGTACTTC,CASSLAVAETQYF
TRBD1,few,TRBJ2-5,TRBV7-9,TGTGCCAGCAGTGGGCTAAAGACAGGGCAAGAGACCCAGTACTTC,CASSGLKTGQETQYF
TRBD1,few,TRBJ2-7,TRBV15,TGTGCCACCAGCAGAGCCGGGACAGGGCCCTACGAGCAGTACTTC,CATSRAGTGPYEQYF
NA,NA,TRBJ2-1,TRBV9,TGTGCCAGCAGCGTAGGTGGGTCCTACAATGAGCAGTTCTTC,CASSVGGSYNEQFF
TRBD2,NA,TRBJ2-1,TRBV6-1,TGTGCCAGCAGTGGCCAGGGGACTAGCGTGACTGAGCAGTTCTTC,CASSGQGTSVTEQFF
TRBD1,NA,TRBJ1-1,TRBV5-1,TGCGCCAGCAGCAGTGGACAGGTCAACACTGAAGCTTTCTTT,CASSSGQVNTEAFF
TRBD2,few,TRBJ2-3,TRBV18,TGTGCCAGCTCACCAGCGGGGGAGGAAGATACGCAGTATTTT,CASSPAGEEDTQYF
NA,NA,TRBJ2-2,TRBV15,TGTGCCACCAGCAACGGGCGGGGCAGCGGAACGAACACCGGGGAGCTGTTTTTT,CATSNGRGSGTNTGELFF
NA,NA,TRBJ2-7,TRBV7-3,TGTGCCAGCAGCGCAGGGCTGGGCGAGCAGTACTTC,CASSAGLGEQYF
TRBD1,NA,TRBJ1-1,TRBV10-3,TGTGCCATCGTATACCGGTGGCGGGACAGGGGGTCGAGCACTGAAGCTTTCTTT,CAIVYRWRDRGSSTEAFF
NA,NA,TRBJ2-5,TRBV5-1,TGCGCCAGCAGCGTACGCCAAGAGACCCAGTACTTC,CASSVRQETQYF
NA,NA,TRBJ1-5,TRBV7-2,TGTGCCAGCAGGGCGGGCACAGGCAATCAGCCCCAGCATTTT,CASRAGTGNQPQHF
NA,few,TRBJ1-3,TRBV29-1,TGCAGCGTTGAAGAAGAAGTTGGAAACACCATATATTTT,CSVEEEVGNTIYF
NA,NA,TRBJ2-7,TRBV7-2,TGTGCCAGCAGCTTGGCCGGGAGCTACGAGCAGTACTTC,CASSLAGSYEQYF
NA,NA,TRBJ2-7,TRBV30,TGTGCCTGGAGTGGGGCTAGCCGCCGCTTATTC,CAWSGASRRLF
TRBD1,few,TRBJ1-1,TRBV30,TGTGCCTGGGCTTCAGGGGGTGACACTGAAGCTTTCTTT,CAWASGGDTEAFF
NA,NA,TRBJ2-6,TRBV7-2,TGTGCCAGCAGCTTAGTGATAAGCTCTGGGGCCAACGTCCTGACTTTC,CASSLVISSGANVLTF
NA,NA,TRBJ2-5,TRBV6-5,TGTGCCAGCAGCCGCACAGGGTTCCAAGAGACCCAGTACTTC,CASSRTGFQETQYF
TRBD1,few,TRBJ1-2,TRBV6-6,TGTGCCAGTCCCTCCGACAGGGAGGTTTTTCGTGGCTACACCTTC,CASPSDREVFRGYTF
NA,NA,TRBJ2-7,TRBV4-3,TGCGCCAGCAGCCAAGAGGGACATAACTACGAGCAGTACTTC,CASSQEGHNYEQYF
TRBD1,NA,TRBJ2-7,TRBV7-2,TGTGCCAGCAGCTTAGAACAGGGGTCCGCCTACGAGCAGTACTTC,CASSLEQGSAYEQYF
TRBD1,NA,TRBJ1-5,TRBV18,TGTGCCAGCTCCCCTAACAGGGGGCCGAGTCAGCCCCAGCATTTT,CASSPNRGPSQPQHF
NA,NA,TRBJ2-7,TRBV7-2,TGTGCCAGCAGCTCGACCCCGGACGAGCAGTACTTC,CASSSTPDEQYF
NA,few,TRBJ2-1,TRBV7-6,TGTGCCAGCAGCTTAGATAAGGGGTACAATGAGCAGTTCTTC,CASSLDKGYNEQFF
NA,few,TRBJ2-5,TRBV7-9,TGTGCCAGCAGCCTGCTGGAAGAGACCCAGTACTTC,CASSLLEETQYF
TRBD2,NA,TRBJ2-5,TRBV7-9,TGTGCCAGCACTCTCCCAGGCGGGAGAGCCGGTGAGACCCAGTACTTC,CASTLPGGRAGETQYF
NA,NA,TRBJ2-7,TRBV10-3,TGTGCCATCAGTGAGGGATCCTACGAGCAGTACTTC,CAISEGSYEQYF
NA,NA,TRBJ1-2,TRBV4-2,TGTGCCAGCAGCCCTGGGACTGGAAGGCATGGCTACACCTTC,CASSPGTGRHGYTF
NA,few,TRBJ1-5,TRBV5-1,TGCGCCAGCAGCCCCGCTCCGGGACCCTTTCAGCCCCAGCATTTT,CASSPAPGPFQPQHF
TRBD2,NA,TRBJ2-6,TRBV5-1,TGCGCCAGCGGCGGGGGGGCCTCTGGGGCCAACGTCCTGACTTTC,CASGGGASGANVLTF
NA,few,TRBJ2-7,TRBV5-4,TGTGCCAGCAGCGCACTGGACGGATCCTACGAGCAGTACTTC,CASSALDGSYEQYF
TRBD2,few,TRBJ2-4,TRBV5-1,TGCGCCAGCAGCTTGGAACTAGCGGTAAACATTCAGTACTTC,CASSLELAVNIQYF
TRBD1,few,TRBJ1-4,TRBV9,TGTGCCAGCAGCCTCACCGGGACAGGGGGTGAAAAACTGTTTTTT,CASSLTGTGGEKLFF